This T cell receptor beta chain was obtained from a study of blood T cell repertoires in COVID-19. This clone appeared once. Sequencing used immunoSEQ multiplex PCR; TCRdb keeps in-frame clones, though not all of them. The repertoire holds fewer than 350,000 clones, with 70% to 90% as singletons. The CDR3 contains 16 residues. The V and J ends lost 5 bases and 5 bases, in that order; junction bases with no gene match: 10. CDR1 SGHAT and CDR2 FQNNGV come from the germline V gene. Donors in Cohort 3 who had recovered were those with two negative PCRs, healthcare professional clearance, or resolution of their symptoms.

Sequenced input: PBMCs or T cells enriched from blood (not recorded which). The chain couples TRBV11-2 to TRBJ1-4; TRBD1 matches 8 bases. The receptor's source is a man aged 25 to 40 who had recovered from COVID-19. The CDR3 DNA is TGTGCCAGCAGCCGAGTTCCGGGACAGGACAATGAAAAACTGTTTTTT. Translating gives CASSRVPGQDNEKLFF. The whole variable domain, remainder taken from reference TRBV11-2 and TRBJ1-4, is EAGVAQSPRYKIIEKRQSVAFWCNPISGHATLYWYQQILGQGPKLLIQFQNNGVVDDSQLPKDRFSAERLKGVDSTLKIQPAKLEDSAVYLCASSRVPGQDNEKLFFGSGTQLSVL.